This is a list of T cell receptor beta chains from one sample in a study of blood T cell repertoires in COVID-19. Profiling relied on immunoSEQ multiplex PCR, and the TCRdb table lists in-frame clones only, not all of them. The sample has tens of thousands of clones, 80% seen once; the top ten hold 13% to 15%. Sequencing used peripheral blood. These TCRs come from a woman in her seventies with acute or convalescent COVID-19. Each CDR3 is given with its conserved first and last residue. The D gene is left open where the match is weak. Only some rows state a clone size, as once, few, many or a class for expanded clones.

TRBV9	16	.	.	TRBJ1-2	TGTGCCAGCAGCGTAGAGCCGGGGTACGTTCCCTATGGCTACACCTTC	CASSVEPGYVPYGYTF
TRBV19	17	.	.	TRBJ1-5	TGTGCCAGTAGTATCGCGACGGGGGTTTTTGGCAATCAGCCCCAGCATTTT	CASSIATGVFGNQPQHF
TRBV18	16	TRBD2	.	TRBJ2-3	TGTGCCAGCTCACCACAGCTAGCGGGAGGCCGGGATACGCAGTATTTT	CASSPQLAGGRDTQYF
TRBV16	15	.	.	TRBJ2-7	TGTGCCAGCAGCCAAGGGGCTTTACTACCTGGCGAGCAGTACTTC	CASSQGALLPGEQYF
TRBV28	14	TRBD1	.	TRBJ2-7	TGTGCCAGCAGCACCGGACAGGGGACCTACGAGCAGTACTTC	CASSTGQGTYEQYF
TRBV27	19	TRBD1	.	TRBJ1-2	TGTGCCAGCAGTTTATCTTACCCCGGGACAGGGGTTTTTAACTATGGCTACACCTTC	CASSLSYPGTGVFNYGYTF
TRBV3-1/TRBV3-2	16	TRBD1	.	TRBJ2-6	TGTGCCAGCAGTGGCAGGGGGCTGAGTGGGGCCAACGTCCTGACTTTC	CASSGRGLSGANVLTF
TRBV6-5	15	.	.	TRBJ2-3	TGTGCCAGCAGTTACACGACAGTTCCCGGGGATACGCAGTATTTT	CASSYTTVPGDTQYF
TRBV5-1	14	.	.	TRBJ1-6	TGCGCCAGCAGCATGACGGAGGAGAATTCACCCCTCCACTTT	CASSMTEENSPLHF
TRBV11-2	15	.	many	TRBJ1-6	TGTGCCAGCAGCTTAGACTTCTCCTATAATTCACCCCTCCACTTT	CASSLDFSYNSPLHF
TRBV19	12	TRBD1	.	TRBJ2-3	TGTGCCAGTAGTCCGAGGACAGGGGCGCAGTATTTT	CASSPRTGAQYF
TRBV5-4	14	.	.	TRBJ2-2	TGTGCCAGCAGCCGTGGCCGGAACACCGGGGAGCTGTTTTTT	CASSRGRNTGELFF
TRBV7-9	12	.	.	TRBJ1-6	TGTGCCAGCAGCTTAGTCTCCTCACCCCTCCACTTT	CASSLVSSPLHF
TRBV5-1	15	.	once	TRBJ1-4	TGCGCCAGCAGCCGGTCCGGAGCAACTAATGAAAAACTGTTTTTT	CASSRSGATNEKLFF
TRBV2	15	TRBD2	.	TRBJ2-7	TGTGCCAGCAGAGCCTTAGCGGGAGGCCCCCACGAGCAGTACTTC	CASRALAGGPHEQYF
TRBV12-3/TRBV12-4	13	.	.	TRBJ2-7	TGTGCCAGCGGGGACACCAACGGCGCCGTGCAGTACTTC	CASGDTNGAVQYF
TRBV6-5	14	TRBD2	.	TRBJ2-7	TGTGCCAGCAGGTGGACTAGCGGTCCCTACGAGCAGTACTTC	CASRWTSGPYEQYF